The 18 T cell receptor beta chains below all came from one sample that was sequenced in a study of cytomegalovirus exposure and HLA in healthy donors. Primers for the PCR totalled 60 Vbeta and 13 Jbeta. Profiling relied on immunoSEQ multiplex PCR, and the TCRdb table lists in-frame clones only, not all of them. The sample has 200,000 or so clones; approximately 85% are singletons. Sequencing was performed on PBMCs. The receptors here all came from a woman in her late teens or twenties in good health and CMV-seronegative.

The rearrangement links TRBV5-1 to TRBJ2-2, with 12 bases identical to TRBD1. This CDR3 comprises 17 residues. The germline CDR1 and CDR2 sequences are SGHRS and YFSETQ. The V segment lost 2 bases and the J segment 7 bases; nucleotides outside the gene matches: 9. The CDR3 sequence is CASSLPGQGAVVGELFF. CDR3 sequence (DNA): TGCGCCAGCAGCTTACCGGGACAGGGGGCAGTTGTCGGGGAGCTGTTTTTT.

This clone turned up a few times. The chain is built from TRBV7-9 and TRBJ1-1, with TRBD1 identical over 8 bases. CDR1 and CDR2 (germline): SEHNR, FQNEAQ (reference sequence). CDR3 size: 16 residues. With 5 bases clipped from V and 0 bases from J, the junction kept 8 bases outside the gene matches. The CDR3 loop is CASSPETGVLNTEAFF. As DNA, the CDR3 is TGTGCCAGCAGCCCAGAGACAGGGGTGCTGAACACTGAAGCTTTCTTT.

This chain uses TRBV12-5 with TRBJ2-3, with TRBD1 matching 7 bases. V lost 6 bases and J lost 1; bases outside the gene matches: 4. Germline V gives CDR1 LGHNT, CDR2 FRNRAP. CDR3 size: 14 residues. CDR3 in DNA: TGTGCTAGTGGAAGGGGGCAGGGCACAGATACGCAGTATTTT. This gives the protein CASGRGQGTDTQYF.

This clone was observed a few times. This chain joins TRBV13 and TRBJ2-1, with D maybe TRBD2 (5 bases). Trimming removed 8 bases at V and 5 bases at J, with 16 bases between. CDR3 length: 14 amino acids. Germline CDR1 is PRHDT and CDR2 is FYEKMQ (reference sequence). This CDR3 reads CASSSGFGHNEQFF. In DNA, the CDR3 is TGTGCCAGCTCGTCGGGATTTGGGCACAATGAGCAGTTCTTC.

As regards this clone: One end of the junction fails to match germline, which may point to a read error. This chain uses TRBV7-9 with TRBJ1-1, with a tentative D call TRBD1 (5 bases). This CDR3 spans 12 amino acids. CDR1 is SEHNR and CDR2 is FQNEAQ in the germline V gene (reference sequence). CDR3 in amino acids: CSSSSGGTEAFF. Written as DNA, the CDR3 is TGTTCCAGCAGCTCGGGGGGTACTGAAGCTTTCTTT.

The chain is built from TRBV6-5 and TRBJ2-7, with D perhaps TRBD2 (6 bases). V lost 1 base and J lost 3, with 16 bases in between. The CDR3 runs 16 residues. The germline V gene has CDR1 MNHEY and CDR2 SVGAGI. CDR3 region: CASSYYLSDGGYEQYF. For the CDR3, the DNA is TGTGCCAGCAGTTACTATCTTTCTGACGGGGGCTACGAGCAGTACTTC.

The CDR3 DNA is TGTGCCAGCAGTTACTCGAGGGCCTACGAGCAGTACTTC. It yields the protein CASSYSRAYEQYF. The V and J genes are TRBV6-6 and TRBJ2-7, with D possibly TRBD2 on 5 matching bases. Germline lookup yields CDR1 MNHNY and CDR2 SVGAGI (reference sequence). V was pared by 0 bases and J by 2 bases, with 5 bases between. This CDR3 has 13 residues.

The rearrangement uses TRBV28 and TRBJ1-5, with a tentative D call TRBD1 (6 bases). Germline assignment: CDR1 MDHEN and CDR2 SYDVKM. CDR3 length: 13 amino acids. V lost 4 bases, J lost 7 bases, and 11 bases lay in between. CDR3 in amino acids: CASSSGEGQPQHF. The DNA of the CDR3 is TGTGCCAGCAGTTCAGGGGAGGGCCAGCCCCAGCATTTT.

The gene calls are TRBV6-5 and TRBJ2-3, with D possibly TRBD1 on 5 matching bases. The CDR3 covers 14 residues. Trimming pared 6 bases from V and 5 bases from J, leaving 15 bases between. The germline V gene has CDR1 MNHEY and CDR2 SVGAGI. CDR3 bases: TGTGCCAGCAGGGACCAGGGTGGGGTAGATACGCAGTATTTT. Its protein is CASRDQGGVDTQYF.

The chain uses TRBV9 and TRBJ2-1; TRBD2 aligns across 9 bases. After removal of 4 bases from V and 7 bases from J, the junction contained 6 bases not matched to a gene. The V gene's germline CDR1 is SGDLS and CDR2 YYNGEE. The CDR3 spans 14 residues. The CDR3 loop reads CASSRTSVNNEQFF. Written as DNA, the CDR3 is TGTGCCAGCAGCCGGACTAGCGTAAATAATGAGCAGTTCTTC.

The chain carries TRBV5-1 and TRBJ2-2; 10 nucleotides line up with TRBD1. The CDR3 loop spans 16 amino acids. V dropped 4 bases and J dropped 5; count of bases not matched to a gene: 8. The V gene's germline CDR1 is SGHRS and CDR2 YFSETQ. The CDR3 DNA follows: TGCGCCAGCAGCCCCAGACAGGGGGCGAGTACCGGGGAGCTGTTTTTT. Its translation is CASSPRQGASTGELFF.

CDR3 sequence (DNA): TGCGCCAGCAGGGACAAGGATTTAGCCAAAAACATTCAGTACTTC. Translated: CASRDKDLAKNIQYF. The J gene is TRBJ2-4, the V gene TRBV4-1; weak D call: TRBD1 (5 bases). The CDR3 has 15 amino acids. The V gene lost 6 bases and the J gene lost 0 bases, with 12 bases spanning the gap. Per the germline V gene, CDR1 is MGHRA and CDR2 is YSYEKL.

Only one count was recorded for this clone. The rearrangement joins TRBV6-5 to TRBJ1-2, with 7 bases that match TRBD1. CDR1 MNHEY and CDR2 SVGAGI come from the germline V gene. The ends lost 2 bases at V and 2 bases at J; junction bases unmatched: 2. The CDR3 loop spans 14 amino acids. The CDR3 protein is CASSYRGRNYGYTF. The CDR3 nucleotides are TGTGCCAGCAGTTACAGGGGGCGGAACTATGGCTACACCTTC.

This clone has just a few counts. One junction end disagrees with the germline gene, perhaps due to a read error. The V call is TRBV11-2, the J call TRBJ2-2; no clear D gene. Germline values: CDR1 SGHAT, CDR2 FQNNGV. This CDR3 region has 15 residues. CDR3 DNA sequence: TGTGCCAGCAGCTTAGTCGGGTCGAACGCCGGGGAGCTGTTTTTT. It yields the protein CASSLVGSNAGELFF.

This chain joins TRBV9 and TRBJ2-2; unclear D gene. The length of the CDR3 is 13 residues. V was cut by 3 bases and J by 2 bases, with 5 bases left in between. Germline CDR1 SGDLS, CDR2 YYNGEE. This chain's CDR3 is CASSARNTGELFF. CDR3 coding DNA: TGTGCCAGCAGCGCCAGAAACACCGGGGAGCTGTTTTTT.

V and J are TRBV7-9 and TRBJ2-1, with D unclear. The germline CDR1 and CDR2 sequences are SEHNR and FQNEAQ (reference sequence). The CDR3 has 16 residues. V was clipped by 7 bases and J by 4 bases, with 20 bases between them. CDR3 sequence (DNA): TGTGCCAGCACCCAAATCCCCCCCGGAGATTACAATGAGCAGTTCTTC. It yields the protein CASTQIPPGDYNEQFF.

The chain is built from TRBV7-2 and TRBJ1-2, with 7 nucleotides matching TRBD1. J was trimmed by 4 bases and V by 6 bases; bases with no gene match: 8. The germline gives CDR1 SGHTA, CDR2 FQGNSA. CDR3 length: 14 residues. The CDR3 reads CASREGARSYGYTF. The CDR3 DNA is TGTGCCAGCAGAGAGGGGGCCCGGAGCTATGGCTACACCTTC.

The chain joins TRBV27 to TRBJ2-1; the match to TRBD1 covers 10 bases. The CDR3 is made up of 13 amino acids. Germline V gene data show CDR1 as MNHEY and CDR2 as SMNVEV (reference sequence). V gave up 6 bases and J gave up 10 bases; unmatched junction bases: 6. CDR3 loop: CASRTDRGGEQFF. DNA of the CDR3: TGTGCCAGCAGGACGGACAGGGGGGGGGAGCAGTTCTTC.